Included here is one T cell receptor beta chain sequence, with context. In the source study's methods: Reference gene primers were amplified, and this amplification served to estimate nucleated cell counts. Assay used: immunoSEQ multiplex PCR; TCRdb lists only in-frame clones, some missing. D and trimming were read from the DNA, whereas the V and J calls and clone size are those reported in that table. The data contain about 33,000 clones, 70% to 90% of them singletons. In germline, CDR1 is MDHEN, CDR2 SYDVKM. The CDR3 is 12 amino acids. With 1 base removed from V and 11 bases from J, the gap between germline ends came to 11 bases. The entry originates in a study of blood T cell repertoires in COVID-19. Across the whole study: The analysed material was cDNA or gDNA that came from T cells, B-cell-depleted T cells, or PBMCs.

The TCR was taken from a man aged 60-69 years with active COVID-19. The chain carries TRBV28 and TRBJ1-1, with a tentative D call TRBD1 (5 bases). The sequenced material came from peripheral blood. The chain's CDR3 is CASSLLGRPAFF. In nucleotides, the CDR3 is TGTGCCAGCAGTTTATTGGGGCGGCCTGCTTTCTTT.